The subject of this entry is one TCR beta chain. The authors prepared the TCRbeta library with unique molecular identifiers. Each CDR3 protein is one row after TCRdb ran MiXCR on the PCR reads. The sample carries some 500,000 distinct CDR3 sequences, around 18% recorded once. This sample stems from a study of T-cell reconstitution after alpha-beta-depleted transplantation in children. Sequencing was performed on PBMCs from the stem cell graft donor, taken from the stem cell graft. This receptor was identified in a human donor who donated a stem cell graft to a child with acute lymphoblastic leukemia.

In nucleotides, the CDR3 is TGTGCCAGCAGCGCGGGACAGGGTAGTTGGGATACGCAGTATTTT. Residues: CASSAGQGSWDTQYF. This rearrangement joins TRBV6-1 to TRBJ2-3; TRBD1 matches 9 bases. V shed 6 bases and J 6 bases; nucleotides not matched to a gene: 10. Germline V gene sequence: CDR1 MNHNS, CDR2 SASEGT. CDR3 size: 15 residues.